This TCR beta chain was documented in a study of vaccination effects on CD4 cells after COVID-19. The overall study: The ViraFEST assay expanded antigen-specific CD4+ T cells with viral peptide pools before sequencing. Study-wide findings and caveats: The study, lacking early post-infection timepoints, had few convalescent patients.

Investigators separated out CD4+ T cells once 10 days of culture had passed. Every participant took two doses of the BNT162b2 or mRNA-1273 vaccine. Nucleocapsid antibodies were negative in the vaccine recipients, who had never had SARS-CoV-2 infection. Assay used: immunoSEQ multiplex PCR; TCRdb lists only in-frame clones, some missing. The sample shows about 73,000 clones, over 65% of them seen only once. CDR1 and CDR2 from the germline V gene are LNHDA and SQIVND (reference sequence). With V trimmed by 7 bases and J by 2 bases, 1 base remained unmatched. CDR3 length: 14 residues. This clone was found a few times. Its antigen is currently unknown.

The sample in question was CD4+ T cells from PBMCs cultured without peptide, obtained after COVID-19 vaccination. The TCR originated in a human donor who received a COVID-19 vaccine. The chain uses TRBV19 and TRBJ2-1; TRBD2 agrees at 11 bases. CDR3 protein: CASKLAGAYNEQFF. In nucleotides, the CDR3 is TGTGCCAGTAAACTAGCGGGGGCCTACAATGAGCAGTTCTTC.